Below, 6 T cell receptor beta chains from the same sample are listed, as sequenced in a study of cytomegalovirus exposure and HLA in healthy donors. 60 Vbeta and 13 Jbeta primers were used in PCR. The assay was immunoSEQ multiplex PCR, and TCRdb's table has in-frame clones only and misses some. Of more than 85,000 clones listed, more than 70% are singletons. Specimen: PBMCs. Receptors were obtained from a man aged 25-40 years in good health and CMV-seronegative.

The chain recombines TRBV28 with TRBJ1-2; D gene unclear. CDR1 and CDR2 from the germline V gene are MDHEN and SYDVKM. The ends were cut back, 6 bases at V and 8 bases at J, with 19 bases in the middle. The CDR3 covers 14 residues. The CDR3 nucleotides read TGTGCCAGCAGCCCTGGAGGCCCGGGCCTGGGCTACACCTTC. It encodes CASSPGGPGLGYTF.

The V call is TRBV29-1, the J call TRBJ2-7; 8 nucleotides line up with TRBD1. The length of the CDR3 is 13 residues. Germline V lookup: CDR1 SQVTM, CDR2 ANQGSEA. V lost 6 bases to trimming and J lost 3 bases; unmatched junction nucleotides: 7. The CDR3 region is CSVSGTGFYEQYF. In DNA form, the CDR3 reads TGCAGCGTCTCCGGGACAGGATTCTACGAGCAGTACTTC.

The chain employs TRBV12-5 and TRBJ1-5; weak D call: TRBD1 (6 bases). In germline, CDR1 is LGHNT, CDR2 FRNRAP. V lost 3 bases to trimming and J lost 4 bases, with 13 bases between them. The CDR3 covers 15 residues. CDR3 loop: CASGLGGNRNQPQHF. DNA for the CDR3: TGTGCTAGTGGTTTAGGGGGAAACCGGAATCAGCCCCAGCATTTT.

This clone was found once. The chain couples TRBV18 to TRBJ1-1; tentatively, D is TRBD1 (5 bases). The CDR3 has 12 residues. V lost 1 base, J lost 7 bases, and 7 bases lay in between. Germline-derived CDR1 and CDR2 are KGHSH and LQKENI. This CDR3 reads CASSPQRGEAFF. The CDR3 bases are TGTGCCAGCTCACCACAAAGGGGTGAAGCTTTCTTT. The full variable domain, its missing parts supplied by reference TRBV18 and TRBJ1-1, is NAGVMQNPRHLVRRRGQEARLRCSPMKGHSHVYWYRQLPEEGLKFMVYLQKENIIDESGMPKERFSAEFPKEGPSILRIQQVVRGDSAAYFCASSPQRGEAFFGQGTRLTVV.

V is TRBV5-4 and J is TRBJ2-7, with 9 nucleotides matching TRBD1. V was pared by 4 bases and J by 2 bases, with 7 bases of the junction left unmatched. This CDR3 has 15 residues. Germline V gene lookup returns CDR1 SGHNT and CDR2 YYREEE (reference sequence). Written as DNA, the CDR3 is TGTGCCAGCAGCGTCGACCGGGACAGGGCCTACGAGCAGTACTTC. This codes for CASSVDRDRAYEQYF.

This rearrangement joins TRBV9 to TRBJ1-1, with D possibly TRBD1 on 6 matching bases. The V end lost 3 bases, the J end lost 3 bases, and 18 bases lay between the germline ends. The CDR3 is 16 amino acids. Germline V gene sequence: CDR1 SGDLS, CDR2 YYNGEE. This CDR3 reads CASSAARHRADTEAFF. The CDR3 DNA sequence: TGTGCCAGCAGCGCAGCGAGACACAGGGCCGACACTGAAGCTTTCTTT.